This T cell receptor (beta chain) was profiled in a study of blood T cell repertoires in COVID-19. About the study: Samples came from the United States, Italy and Spain, spanning acute and convalescent COVID-19. T cells, B-cell-depleted T cells, or PBMCs supplied cDNA or gDNA.

It was during active infection that Seattle patients were enrolled and then longitudinally followed. The CDR3 has 14 amino acids. Germline V gene data show CDR1 as LGHNA and CDR2 as YSLEER. Trimming cost V 0 bases and J 4 bases, with 9 bases left between them. Authors' methods: Using reference gene primer amplification, nucleated cell counts were estimated. Sequenced by immunoSEQ multiplex PCR; TCRdb stores in-frame clones only, minus some. V and J calls and clone size are copied from that table; D and trimming were computed from the DNA. The data contain approximately 350,000 clones, about 89% of them singletons.

This receptor was identified in a woman between 50 and 59 years old with COVID-19, enrolled during active disease. The rearrangement uses TRBV4-3 and TRBJ1-2, with D perhaps TRBD1 (5 bases). The sequencing sample was made of peripheral blood. In DNA, the CDR3 is TGCGCCAGCAGCCAAGATTTAACAGGCTATGGCTACACCTTC. Its translation: CASSQDLTGYGYTF.